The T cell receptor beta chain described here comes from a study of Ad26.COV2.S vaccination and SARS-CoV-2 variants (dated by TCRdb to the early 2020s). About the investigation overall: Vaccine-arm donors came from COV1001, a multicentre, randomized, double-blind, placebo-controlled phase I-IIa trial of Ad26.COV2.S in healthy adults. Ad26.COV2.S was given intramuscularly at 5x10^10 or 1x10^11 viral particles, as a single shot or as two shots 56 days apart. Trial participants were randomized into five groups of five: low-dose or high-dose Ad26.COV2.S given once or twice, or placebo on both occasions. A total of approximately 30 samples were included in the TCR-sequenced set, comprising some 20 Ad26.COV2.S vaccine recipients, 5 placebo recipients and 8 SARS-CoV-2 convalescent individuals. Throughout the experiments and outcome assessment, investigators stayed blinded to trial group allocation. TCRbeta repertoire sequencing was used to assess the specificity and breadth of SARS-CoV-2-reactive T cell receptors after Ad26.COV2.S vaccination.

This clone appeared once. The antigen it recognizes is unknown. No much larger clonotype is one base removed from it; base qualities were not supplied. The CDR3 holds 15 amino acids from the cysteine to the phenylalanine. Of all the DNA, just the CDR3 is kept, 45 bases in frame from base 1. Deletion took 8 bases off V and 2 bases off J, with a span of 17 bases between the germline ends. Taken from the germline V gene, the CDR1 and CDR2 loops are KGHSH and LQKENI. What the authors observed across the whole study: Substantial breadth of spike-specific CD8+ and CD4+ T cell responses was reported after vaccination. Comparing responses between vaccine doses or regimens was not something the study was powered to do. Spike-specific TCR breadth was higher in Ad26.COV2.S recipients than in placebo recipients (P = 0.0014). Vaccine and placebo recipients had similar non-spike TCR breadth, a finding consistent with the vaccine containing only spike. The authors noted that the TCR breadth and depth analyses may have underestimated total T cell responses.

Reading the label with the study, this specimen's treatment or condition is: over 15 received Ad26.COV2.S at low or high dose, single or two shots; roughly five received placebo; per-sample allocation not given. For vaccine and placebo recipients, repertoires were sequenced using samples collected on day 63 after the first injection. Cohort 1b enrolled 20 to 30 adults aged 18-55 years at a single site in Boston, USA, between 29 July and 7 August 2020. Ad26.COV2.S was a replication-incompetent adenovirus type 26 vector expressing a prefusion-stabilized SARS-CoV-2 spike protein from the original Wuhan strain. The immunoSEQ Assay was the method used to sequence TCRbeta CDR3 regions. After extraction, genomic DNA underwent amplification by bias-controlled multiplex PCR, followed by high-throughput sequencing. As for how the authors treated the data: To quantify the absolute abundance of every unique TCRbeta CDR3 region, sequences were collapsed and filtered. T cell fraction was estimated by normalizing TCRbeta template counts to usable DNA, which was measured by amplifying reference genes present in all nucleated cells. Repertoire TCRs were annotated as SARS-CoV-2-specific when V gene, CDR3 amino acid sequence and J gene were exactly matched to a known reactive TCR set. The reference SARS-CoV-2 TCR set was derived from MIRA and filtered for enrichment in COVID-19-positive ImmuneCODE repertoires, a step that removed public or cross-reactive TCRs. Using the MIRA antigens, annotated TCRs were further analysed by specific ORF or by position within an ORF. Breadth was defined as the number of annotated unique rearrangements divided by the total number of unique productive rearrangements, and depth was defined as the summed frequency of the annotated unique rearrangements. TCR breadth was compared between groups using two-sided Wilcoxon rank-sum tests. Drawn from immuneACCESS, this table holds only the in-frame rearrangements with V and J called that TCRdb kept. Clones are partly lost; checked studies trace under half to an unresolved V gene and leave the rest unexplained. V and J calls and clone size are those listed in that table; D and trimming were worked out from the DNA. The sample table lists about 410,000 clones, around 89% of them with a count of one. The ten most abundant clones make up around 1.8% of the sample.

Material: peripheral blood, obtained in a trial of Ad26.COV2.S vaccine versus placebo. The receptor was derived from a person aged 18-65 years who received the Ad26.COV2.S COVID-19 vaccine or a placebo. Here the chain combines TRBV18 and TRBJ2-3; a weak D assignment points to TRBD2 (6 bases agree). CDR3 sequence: CASERYGTATDTQYF. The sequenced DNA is TGTGCCAGCGAACGTTACGGGACTGCCACAGATACGCAGTATTTT.